This is a list of T cell receptor beta chains from one sample in a study of shared T cell receptors in the human thymus. Measured with immunoSEQ multiplex PCR; TCRdb has only the in-frame clones, and not every one. Of about 380,000 clones listed, approximately 95% were seen once; the top ten hold 0.015% to 0.02%. Sequencing was done on a sample of thymocytes. These receptors all stem from a human donor. Each CDR3 is given with its conserved first and last residue. The order of the fields is V gene, clone size, D gene, J gene, CDR3 DNA, CDR3 protein. A D gene is named only where the DNA matches it firmly. For some rows the clone size is stated as once, few or many, or as a class when expanded; others skip it.

TRBV18	-	-	TRBJ2-5	TGTGCCAGCTCACCCCAAAGTCCAGGGCAAGAGACCCAGTACTTC	CASSPQSPGQETQYF
TRBV27	-	TRBD1	TRBJ2-1	TGTGCCAGCAACGTGAGACAGGGTCCACAGAATGAGCAGTTCTTC	CASNVRQGPQNEQFF
TRBV5-1	once	TRBD2	TRBJ2-7	TGCGCCAGCAGCTTGGTCCGGTGGACTAGCGGGGGACTTAGCTCCTACGAGCAGTACTTC	CASSLVRWTSGGLSSYEQYF
TRBV30	-	-	TRBJ1-3	TGTGCCTGGAGTGTGCAAAACACCATATATTTT	CAWSVQNTIYF
TRBV7-6	-	-	TRBJ1-5	TGTGCCAGCAGCTTAAACCCCGGTTGGGACCCTTATAGCAATCAGCCCCAGCATTTT	CASSLNPGWDPYSNQPQHF
TRBV28	once	TRBD1	TRBJ2-3	TGTGCCAGCAGTTTATTTCTTAGGACAGGCTTAGTAGGGACAGATACGCAGTATTTT	CASSLFLRTGLVGTDTQYF
TRBV6-1	-	TRBD1	TRBJ1-2	TGTGCCAGCAGTGAAGCCAGCCTCGATCAGGAACAGGGGCGGTATGGCTACACCTTC	CASSEASLDQEQGRYGYTF
TRBV29-1	-	TRBD1	TRBJ2-1	TGCAGCGTTCCTACAGGGGGCCGCTCCTACAATGAGCAGTTCTTC	CSVPTGGRSYNEQFF
TRBV19	-	-	TRBJ1-1	TGTGCCAGTAGTATCCCCAGGGCAGAAGCTTTCTTT	CASSIPRAEAFF
TRBV28	once	-	TRBJ2-3	TGTGCCAGCAGTTTCCTGATGATTAGCACAGATACGCAGTATTTT	CASSFLMISTDTQYF
TRBV28	-	TRBD1	TRBJ2-7	TGTGCCAGCAGTTTTGAAGGGGGCACGTTGAATGGCTACGAGCAGTACTTC	CASSFEGGTLNGYEQYF
TRBV6-4	once	-	TRBJ1-5	TGTGCCAGCAGTCCTATTTGGAGCAATCAGCCCCAGCATTTT	CASSPIWSNQPQHF
TRBV7-9	-	-	TRBJ2-7	TGTGCCAGCAGCCCGTACGACAACCCCTACGAGCAGTACTTC	CASSPYDNPYEQYF
TRBV27	-	-	TRBJ2-4	TGTGCCAGCAGTTTAGGGGCGATGGGGGGCATTCAGTACTTC	CASSLGAMGGIQYF
TRBV2	-	TRBD2	TRBJ2-7	TGTGCCAGCAGTACCCCCAACGGCGGGGGAGGAGAGCAGTACTTC	CASSTPNGGGGEQYF
TRBV30	-	-	TRBJ2-1	TGTGCCTGGAGTCTGATGGGGGGCGCGGGCAATGAGCAGTTCTTC	CAWSLMGGAGNEQFF
TRBV27	-	-	TRBJ2-3	TGTGCCAGCAGTCACACAGATACGCAGTATTTT	CASSHTDTQYF
TRBV9	once	TRBD1	TRBJ1-1	TGTGCCAGCAGCGTCGGGACCCGACACCGACAGGGGAGGGGAGGAACTGAAGCTTTCTTT	CASSVGTRHRQGRGGTEAFF